This T cell receptor beta chain was sequenced during a study of blood T cell repertoires in COVID-19. This CDR3 is 17 amino acids long. V shed 1 base and J shed 4 bases, with 17 bases lying between them. CDR1 and CDR2 from the germline V gene are SGHTA and FQGNSA. The repertoire was sequenced with immunoSEQ multiplex PCR; TCRdb's copy has only in-frame clones and lacks some. The sample consists of approximately 390,000 clones, 90% of them appearing once. The TCR originated in a man in his late teens or twenties with active or convalescent COVID-19. Sequenced material: peripheral blood. The chain has TRBV7-2 and TRBJ1-3; possibly TRBD1 for D (5 bases). CDR3 region: CASSLGRHRMGGNTIYF. DNA of the CDR3: TGTGCCAGCAGCTTAGGGAGACACAGGATGGGGGGAAACACCATATATTTT.